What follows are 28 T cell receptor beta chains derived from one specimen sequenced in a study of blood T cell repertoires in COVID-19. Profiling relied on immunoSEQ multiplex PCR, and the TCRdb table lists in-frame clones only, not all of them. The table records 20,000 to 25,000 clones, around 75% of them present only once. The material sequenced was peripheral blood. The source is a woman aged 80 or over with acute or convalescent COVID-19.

The DNA for the CDR3 is TGTGCCTTTAACAGGGGGGGGAACACTGAAGCTTTCTTT. Translated: CAFNRGGNTEAFF. The chain is built from TRBV30 and TRBJ1-1; 8 bases align to TRBD1. Trimming removed 7 bases from V and 1 base from J; junction bases left unmatched: 5. Germline V gene data show CDR1 as GTSNPN and CDR2 as SVGIG (reference sequence). This CDR3 is 13 amino acids long.

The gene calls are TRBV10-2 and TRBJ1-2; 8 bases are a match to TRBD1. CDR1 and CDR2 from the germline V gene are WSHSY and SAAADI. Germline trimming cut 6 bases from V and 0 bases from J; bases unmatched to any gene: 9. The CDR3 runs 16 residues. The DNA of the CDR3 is TGCGCCAGCAGCAACCGCGGACAGGGTGCTAACTATGGCTACACCTTC. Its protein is CASSNRGQGANYGYTF.

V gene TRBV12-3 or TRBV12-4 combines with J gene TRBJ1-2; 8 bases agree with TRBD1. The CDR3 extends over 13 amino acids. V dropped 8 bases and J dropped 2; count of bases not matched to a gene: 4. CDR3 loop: CASRRTGNYGYTF. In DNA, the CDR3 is TGTGCCAGCCGACGGACAGGGAACTATGGCTACACCTTC.

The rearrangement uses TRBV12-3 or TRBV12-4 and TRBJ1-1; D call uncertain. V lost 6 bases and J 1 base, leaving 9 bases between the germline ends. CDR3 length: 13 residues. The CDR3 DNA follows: TGTGCCAGCAGCCAAGGAGGGAACACTGAAGCTTTCTTT. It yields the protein CASSQGGNTEAFF.

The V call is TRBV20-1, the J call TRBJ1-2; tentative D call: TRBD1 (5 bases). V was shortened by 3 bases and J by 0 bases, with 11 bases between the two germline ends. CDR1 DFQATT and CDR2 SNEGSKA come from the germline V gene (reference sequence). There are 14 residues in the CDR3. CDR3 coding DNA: TGCAGTGCTAGTTCGGGGGGGACTAACTATGGCTACACCTTC. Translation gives CSASSGGTNYGYTF.

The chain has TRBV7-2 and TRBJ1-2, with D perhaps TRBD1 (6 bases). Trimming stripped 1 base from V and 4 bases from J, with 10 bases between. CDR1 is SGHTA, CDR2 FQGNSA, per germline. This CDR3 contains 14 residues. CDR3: CASSLGGRGYGYTF. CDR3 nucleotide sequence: TGTGCCAGCAGCTTAGGGGGCAGGGGCTATGGCTACACCTTC. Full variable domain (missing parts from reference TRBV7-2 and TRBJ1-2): GAGVSQSPSNKVTEKGKDVELRCDPISGHTALYWYRQSLGQGLEFLIYFQGNSAPDKSGLPSDRFSAERTGGSVSTLTIQRTQQEDSAVYLCASSLGGRGYGYTFGSGTRLTVV.

CDR3 DNA: TGTGCCAGCAGCTATAAAGGCCGGGACAGCTACGAGCAGTACTTC. As protein: CASSYKGRDSYEQYF. This chain links TRBV5-4 with TRBJ2-7; 7 bases fit TRBD1. The J segment lost 3 bases and the V segment lost 3 bases, leaving 9 bases of the junction unmatched. CDR1 and CDR2 (germline): SGHNT, YYREEE (reference sequence). The CDR3 length is 15 residues.

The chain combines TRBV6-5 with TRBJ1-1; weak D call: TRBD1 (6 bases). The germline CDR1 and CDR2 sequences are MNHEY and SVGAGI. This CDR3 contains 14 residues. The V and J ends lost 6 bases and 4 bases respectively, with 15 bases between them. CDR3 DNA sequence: TGTGCCAGCAGCGGACAGCCGCCGACCACTGAAGCTTTCTTT. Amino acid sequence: CASSGQPPTTEAFF.

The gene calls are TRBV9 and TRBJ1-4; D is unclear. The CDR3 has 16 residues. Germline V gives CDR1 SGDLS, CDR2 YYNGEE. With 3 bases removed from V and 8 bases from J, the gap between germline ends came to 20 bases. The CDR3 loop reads CASSEFLSKGREKLFF. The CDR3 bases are TGTGCCAGCAGCGAGTTCCTCTCAAAAGGGAGGGAAAAACTGTTTTTT.

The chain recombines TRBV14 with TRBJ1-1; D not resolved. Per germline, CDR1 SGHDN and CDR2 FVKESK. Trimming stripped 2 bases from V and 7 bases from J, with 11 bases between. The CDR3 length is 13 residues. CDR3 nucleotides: TGTGCCAGCAGCCAAATCAACAGAGTTGAAGCTTTCTTT. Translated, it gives CASSQINRVEAFF.

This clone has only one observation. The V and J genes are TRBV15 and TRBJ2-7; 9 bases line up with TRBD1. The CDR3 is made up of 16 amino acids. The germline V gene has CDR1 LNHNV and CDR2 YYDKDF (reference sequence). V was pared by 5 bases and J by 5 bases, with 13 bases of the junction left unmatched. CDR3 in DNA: TGTGCCACCAGCCCCCGACAGGGGGGGATCTGGGACGAGCAGTACTTC. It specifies CATSPRQGGIWDEQYF.

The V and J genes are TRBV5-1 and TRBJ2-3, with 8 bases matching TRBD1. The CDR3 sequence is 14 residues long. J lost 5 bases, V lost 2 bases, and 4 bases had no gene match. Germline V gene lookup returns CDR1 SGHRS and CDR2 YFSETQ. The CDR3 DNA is TGCGCCAGCAGCTTCGGGACAGGAGGAGATACGCAGTATTTT. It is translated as CASSFGTGGDTQYF.

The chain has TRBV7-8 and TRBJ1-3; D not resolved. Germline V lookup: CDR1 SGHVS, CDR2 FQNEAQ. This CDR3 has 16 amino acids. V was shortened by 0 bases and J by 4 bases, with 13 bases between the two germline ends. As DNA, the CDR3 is TGTGCCAGCAGCTTAGCACAGCAATGGGCCGGAAACACCATATATTTT. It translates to CASSLAQQWAGNTIYF.

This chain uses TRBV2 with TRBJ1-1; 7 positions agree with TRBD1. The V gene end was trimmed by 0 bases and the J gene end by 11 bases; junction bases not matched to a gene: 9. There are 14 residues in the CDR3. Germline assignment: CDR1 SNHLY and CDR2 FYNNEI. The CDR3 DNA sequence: TGTGCCAGCAGTGAAGCGCGACAGGGCGTTGGCGCTTTCTTT. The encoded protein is CASSEARQGVGAFF.

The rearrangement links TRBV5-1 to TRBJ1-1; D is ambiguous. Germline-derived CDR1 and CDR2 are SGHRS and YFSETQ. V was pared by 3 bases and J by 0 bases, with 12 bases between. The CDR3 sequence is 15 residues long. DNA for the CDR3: TGCGCCAGCAGCTCTCAGGATATTGTGAACACTGAAGCTTTCTTT. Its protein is CASSSQDIVNTEAFF.

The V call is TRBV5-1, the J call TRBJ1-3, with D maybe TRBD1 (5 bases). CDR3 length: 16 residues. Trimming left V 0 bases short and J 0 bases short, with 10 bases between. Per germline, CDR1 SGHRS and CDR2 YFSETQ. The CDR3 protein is CASSLGQRSSGNTIYF. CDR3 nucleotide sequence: TGCGCCAGCAGCTTGGGACAGCGAAGCTCTGGAAACACCATATATTTT.

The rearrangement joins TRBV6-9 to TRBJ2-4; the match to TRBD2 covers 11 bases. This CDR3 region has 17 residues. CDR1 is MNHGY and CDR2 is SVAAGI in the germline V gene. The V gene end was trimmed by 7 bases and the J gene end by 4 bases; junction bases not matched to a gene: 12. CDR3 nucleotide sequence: TGTGCCAGCACTTTCCACCGACTAGCGGGAAAGAAAAACATTCAGTACTTC. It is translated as CASTFHRLAGKKNIQYF.

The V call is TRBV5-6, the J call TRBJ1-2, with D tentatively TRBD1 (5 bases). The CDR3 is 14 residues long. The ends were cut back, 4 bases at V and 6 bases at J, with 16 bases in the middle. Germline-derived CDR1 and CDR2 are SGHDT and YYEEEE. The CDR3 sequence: CASSGAGRGDGYTF. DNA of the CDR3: TGTGCCAGCAGCGGGGCCGGGAGGGGCGATGGCTACACCTTC.

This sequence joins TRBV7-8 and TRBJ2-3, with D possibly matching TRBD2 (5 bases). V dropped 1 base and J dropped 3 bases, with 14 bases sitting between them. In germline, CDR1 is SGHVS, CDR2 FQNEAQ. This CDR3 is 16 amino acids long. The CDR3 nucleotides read TGTGCCAGCAGCTTAGTGACGGGGTTAAGTACAGATACGCAGTATTTT. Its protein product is CASSLVTGLSTDTQYF.

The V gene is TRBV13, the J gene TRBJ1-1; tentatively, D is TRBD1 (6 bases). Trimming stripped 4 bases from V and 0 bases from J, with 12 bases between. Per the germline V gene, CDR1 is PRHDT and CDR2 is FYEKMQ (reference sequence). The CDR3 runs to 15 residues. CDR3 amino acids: CASSSRGRVNTEAFF. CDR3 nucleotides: TGTGCCAGCAGCTCCAGGGGCCGAGTGAACACTGAAGCTTTCTTT.

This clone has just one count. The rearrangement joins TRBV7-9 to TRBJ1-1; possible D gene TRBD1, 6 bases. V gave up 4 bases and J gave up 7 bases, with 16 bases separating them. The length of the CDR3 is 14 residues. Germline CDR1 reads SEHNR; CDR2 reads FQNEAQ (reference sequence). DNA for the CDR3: TGTGCCAGCAGCTCCAAGGCGGGGGCGGTTGAAGCTTTCTTT. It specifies CASSSKAGAVEAFF.

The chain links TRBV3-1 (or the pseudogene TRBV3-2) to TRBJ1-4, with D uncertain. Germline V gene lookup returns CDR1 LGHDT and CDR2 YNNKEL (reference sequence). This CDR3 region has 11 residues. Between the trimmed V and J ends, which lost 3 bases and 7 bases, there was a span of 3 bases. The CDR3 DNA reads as TGTGCCAGCAGCCAGGCTGAAAAACTGTTTTTT. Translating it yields CASSQAEKLFF.

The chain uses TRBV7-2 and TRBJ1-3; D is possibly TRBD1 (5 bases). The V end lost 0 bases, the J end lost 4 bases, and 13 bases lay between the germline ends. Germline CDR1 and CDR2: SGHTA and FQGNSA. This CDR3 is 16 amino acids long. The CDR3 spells CASSLAGPGAGNTIYF. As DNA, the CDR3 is TGTGCCAGCAGCTTAGCGGGGCCAGGTGCAGGAAACACCATATATTTT.

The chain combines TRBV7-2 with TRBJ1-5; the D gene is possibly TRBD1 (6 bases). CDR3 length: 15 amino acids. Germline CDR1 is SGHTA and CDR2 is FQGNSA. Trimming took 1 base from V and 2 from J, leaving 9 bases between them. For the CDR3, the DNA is TGTGCCAGCAGCTTAGAGGGGGGGGGCAATCAGCCCCAGCATTTT. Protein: CASSLEGGGNQPQHF.

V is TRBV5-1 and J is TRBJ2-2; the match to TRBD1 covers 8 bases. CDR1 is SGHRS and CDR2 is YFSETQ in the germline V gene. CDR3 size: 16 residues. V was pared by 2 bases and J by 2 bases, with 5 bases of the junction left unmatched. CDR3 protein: CASSFFGQGNTGELFF. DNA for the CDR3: TGCGCCAGCAGCTTCTTTGGACAGGGAAACACCGGGGAGCTGTTTTTT.

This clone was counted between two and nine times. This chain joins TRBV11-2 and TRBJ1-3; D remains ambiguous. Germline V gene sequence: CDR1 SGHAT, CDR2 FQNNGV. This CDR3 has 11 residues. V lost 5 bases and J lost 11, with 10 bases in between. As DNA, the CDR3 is TGTGCCAGCAGCCCCCGTGGAGCCATATATTTT. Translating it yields CASSPRGAIYF.

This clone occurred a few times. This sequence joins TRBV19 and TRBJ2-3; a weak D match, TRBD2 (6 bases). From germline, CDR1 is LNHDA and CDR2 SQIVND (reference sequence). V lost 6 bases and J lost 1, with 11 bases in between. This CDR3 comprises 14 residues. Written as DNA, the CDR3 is TGTGCCAGTAGCTTACCGGGGGGCACAGATACGCAGTATTTT. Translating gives CASSLPGGTDTQYF.

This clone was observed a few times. The CDR3 here is CASSLEATGVTGELFF. DNA of the CDR3: TGCGCCAGCAGCTTGGAAGCGACAGGGGTCACCGGGGAGCTGTTTTTT. The chain combines TRBV5-1 with TRBJ2-2, with 8 bases aligning to TRBD1. The trim removed 0 bases at V and 4 bases at J, leaving 5 bases unmatched. The CDR3 length is 16 residues. Germline CDR1 and CDR2: SGHRS and YFSETQ.